This T cell receptor beta chain was sequenced for a study of shared clonotypes between healthy human individuals. Genomic DNA per cell subset filled all wells of several immunoSEQ plates. Sequenced by immunoSEQ multiplex PCR; TCRdb stores in-frame clones only, minus some. The sample has roughly 1.5 million clones; 98% are singletons. In germline, CDR1 is SGHRS, CDR2 YFSETQ. The CDR3 has 17 residues. The trim removed 0 bases at V and 7 bases at J, leaving 11 bases unmatched. V usage is TRBV5-1 and J usage is TRBJ2-3; 10 nucleotides align to TRBD2. This TCR came from a young man in good health. Specimen: naive CD4+ T cells sorted from blood. Subset in this sample: CD45RA+ positively selected. The chain's CDR3 is CASSLGTSGMNDYTQYF. CDR3 DNA sequence: TGCGCCAGCAGCTTGGGAACTAGCGGGATGAACGATTATACGCAGTATTTT.